This paragraph covers one T cell receptor (beta chain) sequence. The data originate from a study of blood T cell repertoires in COVID-19. Study as a whole: PBMCs, B-cell-depleted T cells, or T cells were the source of the cDNA or gDNA that made up the material.

Assay used: immunoSEQ multiplex PCR; TCRdb lists only in-frame clones, some missing. The sample contains 65,000 or so clones, 82% of which appear only once. Losses at the gene ends were 6 bases for V and 6 bases for J; bases not matched to a gene: 8. Germline values: CDR1 SGHTA, CDR2 FQGTGA. There are 16 residues in the CDR3. The V gene is TRBV7-3, the J gene TRBJ2-1; 13 nucleotides match TRBD2. The receptor comes from a man between 60 and 75 years old with acute or convalescent COVID-19. Material: peripheral blood. In DNA form, the CDR3 reads TGTGCCAGCAGTCTTACTAGCGGGGGGGAGGCCAATGAGCAGTTCTTC. It translates to CASSLTSGGEANEQFF.